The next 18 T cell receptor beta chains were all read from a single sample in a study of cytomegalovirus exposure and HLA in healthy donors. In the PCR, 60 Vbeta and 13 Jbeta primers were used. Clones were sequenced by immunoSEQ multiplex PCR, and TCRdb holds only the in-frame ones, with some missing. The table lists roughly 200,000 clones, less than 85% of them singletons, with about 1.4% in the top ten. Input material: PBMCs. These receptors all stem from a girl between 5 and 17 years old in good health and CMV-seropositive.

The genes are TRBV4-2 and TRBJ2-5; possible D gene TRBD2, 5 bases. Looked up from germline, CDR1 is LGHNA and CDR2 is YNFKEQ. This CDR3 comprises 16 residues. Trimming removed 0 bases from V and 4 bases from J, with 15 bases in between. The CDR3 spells CASSQDLGLLGETQYF. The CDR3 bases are TGTGCCAGCAGCCAAGATTTGGGCCTACTAGGAGAGACCCAGTACTTC.

Here the CDR3 reads CASSPHNSPLHF. CDR3 coding DNA: TGTGCCAGCAGCCCTCATAATTCACCCCTCCACTTT. The gene calls are TRBV2 and TRBJ1-6, with D uncertain. Looked up from germline, CDR1 is SNHLY and CDR2 is FYNNEI. Trimming cost V 6 bases and J 5 bases, with 5 bases left between them. This CDR3 region has 12 residues.

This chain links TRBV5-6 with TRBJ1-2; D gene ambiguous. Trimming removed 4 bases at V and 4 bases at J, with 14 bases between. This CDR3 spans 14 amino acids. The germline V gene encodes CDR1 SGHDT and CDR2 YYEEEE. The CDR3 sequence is CASSATKLTYGYTF. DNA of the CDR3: TGTGCCAGCAGCGCAACCAAGCTTACCTATGGCTACACCTTC.

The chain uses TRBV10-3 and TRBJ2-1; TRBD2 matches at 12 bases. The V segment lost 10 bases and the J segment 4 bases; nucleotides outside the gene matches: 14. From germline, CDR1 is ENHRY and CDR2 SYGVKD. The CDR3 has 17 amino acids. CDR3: CATSGTSGGTFYNEQFF. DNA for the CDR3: TGTGCCACCTCAGGCACTAGCGGGGGGACTTTTTACAATGAGCAGTTCTTC.

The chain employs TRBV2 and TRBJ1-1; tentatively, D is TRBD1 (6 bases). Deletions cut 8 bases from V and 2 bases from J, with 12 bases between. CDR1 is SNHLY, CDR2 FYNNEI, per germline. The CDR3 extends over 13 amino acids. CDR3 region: CASWTELNTEAFF. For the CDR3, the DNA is TGTGCCAGCTGGACAGAACTAAACACTGAAGCTTTCTTT.

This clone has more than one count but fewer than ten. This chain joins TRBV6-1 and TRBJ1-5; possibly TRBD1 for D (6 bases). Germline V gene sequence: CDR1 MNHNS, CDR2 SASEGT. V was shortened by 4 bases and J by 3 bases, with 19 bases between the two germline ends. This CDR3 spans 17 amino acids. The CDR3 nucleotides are TGTGCCAGCAGTGCCCACCCGAACAGGGCGAACAATCAGCCCCAGCATTTT. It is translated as CASSAHPNRANNQPQHF.

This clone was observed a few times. The CDR3: CSARTGWEPSGANVLTF. DNA for the CDR3: TGCAGCGCCCGTACAGGGTGGGAACCCTCTGGGGCCAACGTCCTGACTTTC. This rearrangement joins TRBV29-1 to TRBJ2-6; maybe TRBD1 (6 bases). The CDR3 is 17 amino acids. The germline gives CDR1 SQVTM, CDR2 ANQGSEA. V lost 7 bases and J 0 bases, leaving 19 bases between the germline ends. Full variable domain (outside the CDR3, taken from reference TRBV29-1 and TRBJ2-6): SAVISQKPSRDICQRGTSLTIQCQVDSQVTMMFWYRQQPGQSLTLIATANQGSEATYESGFVIDKFPISRPNLTFSTLTVSNMSPEDSSIYLCSARTGWEPSGANVLTFGAGSRLTVL.

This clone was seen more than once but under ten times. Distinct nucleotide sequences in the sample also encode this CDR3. The CDR3 nucleotides read TGTGCCACCAGCAGAGACAGGGGGAATCAGCCCCAGCATTTT. The encoded protein is CATSRDRGNQPQHF. This sequence joins TRBV15 and TRBJ1-5; TRBD1 agrees at 7 bases. Germline CDR1 is LNHNV and CDR2 is YYDKDF (reference sequence). CDR3 length equals 14 residues. The V and J ends lost 0 bases and 4 bases, in that order; junction bases with no gene match: 0.

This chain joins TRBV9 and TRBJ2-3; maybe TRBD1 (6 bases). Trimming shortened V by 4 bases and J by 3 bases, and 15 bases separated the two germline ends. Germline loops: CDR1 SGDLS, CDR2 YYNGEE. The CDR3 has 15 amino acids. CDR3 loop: CASSSSGVGTDTQYF. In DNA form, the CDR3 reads TGTGCCAGCAGCTCCTCAGGGGTTGGGACAGATACGCAGTATTTT.

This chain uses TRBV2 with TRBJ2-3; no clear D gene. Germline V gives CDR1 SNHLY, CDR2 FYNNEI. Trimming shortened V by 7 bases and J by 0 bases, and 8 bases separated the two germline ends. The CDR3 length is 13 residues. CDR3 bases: TGTGCCAGCACCCTTGAGAGCACAGATACGCAGTATTTT. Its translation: CASTLESTDTQYF.

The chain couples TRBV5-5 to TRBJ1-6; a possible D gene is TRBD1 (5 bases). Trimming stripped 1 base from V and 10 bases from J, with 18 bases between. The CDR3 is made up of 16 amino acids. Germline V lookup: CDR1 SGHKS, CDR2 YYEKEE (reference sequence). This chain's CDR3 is CASSLLSSGYGSPLHF. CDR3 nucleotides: TGTGCCAGCAGCTTGCTTTCGTCAGGGTATGGGTCACCCCTCCACTTT. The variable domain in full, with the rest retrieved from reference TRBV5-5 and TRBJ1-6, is DAGVTQSPTHLIKTRGQQVTLRCSPISGHKSVSWYQQVLGQGPQFIFQYYEKEERGRGNFPDRFSARQFPNYSSELNVNALLLGDSALYLCASSLLSSGYGSPLHFGNGTRLTVT.

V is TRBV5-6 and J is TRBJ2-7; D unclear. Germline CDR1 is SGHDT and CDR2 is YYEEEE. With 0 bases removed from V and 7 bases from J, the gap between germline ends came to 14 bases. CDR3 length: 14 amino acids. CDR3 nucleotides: TGTGCCAGCAGCTTGGGCTCAATCTCGGTTGAGCAGTACTTC. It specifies CASSLGSISVEQYF.

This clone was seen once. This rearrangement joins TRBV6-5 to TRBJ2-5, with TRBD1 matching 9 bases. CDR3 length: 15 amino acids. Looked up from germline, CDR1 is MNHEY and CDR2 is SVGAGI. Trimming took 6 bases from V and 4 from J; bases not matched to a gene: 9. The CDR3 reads CASRSGQGWGETQYF. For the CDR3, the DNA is TGTGCCAGCAGATCCGGACAGGGGTGGGGAGAGACCCAGTACTTC.

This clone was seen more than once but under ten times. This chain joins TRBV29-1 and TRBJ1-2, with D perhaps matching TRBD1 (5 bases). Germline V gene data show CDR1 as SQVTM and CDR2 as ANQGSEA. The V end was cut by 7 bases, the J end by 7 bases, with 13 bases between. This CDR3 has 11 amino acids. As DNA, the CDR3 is TGCAGCGCCGGACAAACCGGTGGCTACACCTTC. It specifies CSAGQTGGYTF.

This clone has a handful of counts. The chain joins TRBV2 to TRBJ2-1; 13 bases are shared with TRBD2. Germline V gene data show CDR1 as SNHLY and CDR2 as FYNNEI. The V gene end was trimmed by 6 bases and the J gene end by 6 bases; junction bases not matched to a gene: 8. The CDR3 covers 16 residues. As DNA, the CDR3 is TGTGCCAGCAGGGAGATACTAGCGGGGGGGCCCAATGAGCAGTTCTTC. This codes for CASREILAGGPNEQFF.

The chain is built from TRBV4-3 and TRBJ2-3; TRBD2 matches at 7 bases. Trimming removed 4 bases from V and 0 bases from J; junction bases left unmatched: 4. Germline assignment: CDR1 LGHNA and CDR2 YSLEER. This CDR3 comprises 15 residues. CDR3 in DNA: TGCGCCAGCAGCCTTGCTAGCGGTAGCACAGATACGCAGTATTTT. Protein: CASSLASGSTDTQYF.

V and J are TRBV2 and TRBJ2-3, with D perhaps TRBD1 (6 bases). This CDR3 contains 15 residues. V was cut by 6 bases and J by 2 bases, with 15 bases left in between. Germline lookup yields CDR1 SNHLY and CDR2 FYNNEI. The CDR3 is CASSKGQGITDTQYF. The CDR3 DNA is TGTGCCAGCAGCAAAGGGCAGGGGATCACAGATACGCAGTATTTT. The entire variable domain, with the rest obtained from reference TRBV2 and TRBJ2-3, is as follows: EPEVTQTPSHQVTQMGQEVILRCVPISNHLYFYWYRQILGQKVEFLVSFYNNEISEKSEIFDDQFSVERPDGSNFTLKIRSTKLEDSAMYFCASSKGQGITDTQYFGPGTRLTVL.

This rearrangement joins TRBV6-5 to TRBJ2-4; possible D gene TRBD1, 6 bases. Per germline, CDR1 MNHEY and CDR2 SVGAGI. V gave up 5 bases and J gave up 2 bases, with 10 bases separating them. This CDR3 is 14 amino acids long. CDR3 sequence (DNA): TGTGCCAGCAGTGAAACAGGGCCCAAAAACATTCAGTACTTC. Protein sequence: CASSETGPKNIQYF.